These 32 T cell receptor beta chains were sequenced from one sample in a study of T cell clonality in common variable immunodeficiency. Findings and limits, study-wide: Reportedly, TCR beta sequences from common variable immunodeficiency showed fewer deletions and N-nucleotide insertions.

Data came from immunoSEQ multiplex PCR; TCRdb stores just in-frame clones and leaves some out. The sample shows about 23,000 clones, none of them appearing just once. These receptors' antigens are unknown. Sequenced material: peripheral blood mononuclear cells. Source of these receptors: a human donor with common variable immunodeficiency.

Comments on this clone: The missing CDR3 end, 3 residues past where the read stops, is filled in from the germline J gene. The chain carries TRBV19 and TRBJ2-2; 7 bases agree with TRBD1. Germline CDR1 LNHDA, CDR2 SQIVND (reference sequence). The CDR3 is made up of 13 amino acids. V was pared by 9 bases and J by 5 bases, with 6 bases of the junction left unmatched. This chain's CDR3 is CASRQGRTGELFF. The CDR3 DNA, read in part, is TGTGCCAGCCGACAGGGCCGGACCGGGGAG.

This clone came up a few times. The read ends 3 residues shy of where the CDR3 ends; the end is completed using the germline J gene. The chain recombines TRBV5-1 with TRBJ2-1; no definite D call. Trimming shortened V by 0 bases and J by 5 bases, and 9 bases separated the two germline ends. From germline, CDR1 is SGHRS and CDR2 YFSETQ. The CDR3 length is 14 residues. The sequenced part of the CDR3 DNA is TGCGCCAGCAGCTTGGGGGCCTTGGACAATGAG. Its translation: CASSLGALDNE. The entire CDR3 reads CASSLGALDNEQFF.

As for this clone: Read sequence stops 3 residues before the CDR3 end, and the germline J gene provides the missing end. The chain employs TRBV19 and TRBJ2-2; D possibly corresponds to TRBD2 (7 bases). V lost 5 bases to trimming and J lost 5 bases, with 12 bases between them. The CDR3 consists of 14 residues. Germline V gene data show CDR1 as LNHDA and CDR2 as SQIVND (reference sequence). The covered CDR3 bases are TGTGCCAGTAGTGTGAGGGGGGGAACCGGGGAG. This translates into CASSVRGGTGE. The CDR3 reads in full as CASSVRGGTGELFF.

This clone was detected many times. Sequencing ends 3 residues short of the CDR3 end; the germline J gene provides the rest. The rearrangement links TRBV18 to TRBJ2-3; TRBD2 aligns across 13 bases. CDR3 size: 16 residues. In germline, CDR1 is KGHSH, CDR2 LQKENI. J was trimmed by 5 bases and V by 6 bases; bases with no gene match: 8. This CDR3 is CASSTGLAGVGDTQYF. Partial CDR3 DNA: TGTGCCAGCTCGACCGGACTAGCGGGAGTAGGAGATACG. The full variable domain, with the rest looked up from reference TRBV18 and TRBJ2-3, is NAGVMQNPRHLVRRRGQEARLRCSPMKGHSHVYWYRQLPEEGLKFMVYLQKENIIDESGMPKERFSAEFPKEGPSILRIQQVVRGDSAAYFCASSTGLAGVGDTQYFGPGTRLTVL.

Ten or more counts support this clone. The read ends 3 residues before the CDR3 terminus; that terminus is restored from the germline J gene. The V call is TRBV19, the J call TRBJ2-1; no definite D call. Trimming left V 2 bases short and J 4 bases short, with 12 bases between. Looked up from germline, CDR1 is LNHDA and CDR2 is SQIVND (reference sequence). The CDR3 runs 15 residues. The CDR3 spells CASSIRSAPYNEQFF. The CDR3 bases that were read are TGTGCCAGTAGTATAAGGAGCGCACCATACAATGAG.

In this sample, this clone turned up a few times. The CDR3 end falls 3 residues outside the read, so it is completed with the germline J gene. This chain connects TRBV7-6 to TRBJ1-2; TRBD1 is a possible D gene (6 bases). Trimming took off 0 bases at V and 7 bases at J, with 9 bases between the two ends. Germline CDR1 reads SGHVS; CDR2 reads FNYEAQ. This CDR3 is built from 13 residues. CDR3 bases read: TGTGCCAGCAGCTTAGCTTTAGGGGGTGGC. Translation gives CASSLALGGG. The full CDR3 sequence reads CASSLALGGGYTF.

The sample holds many counts of this clone. The read ends 3 residues early relative to the CDR3; the germline J gene fills the gap. V is TRBV10-3 and J is TRBJ1-4, with 11 bases that match TRBD1. The V segment lost 0 bases and the J segment 8 bases; nucleotides outside the gene matches: 5. The CDR3 covers 16 residues. Germline lookup yields CDR1 ENHRY and CDR2 SYGVKD. CDR3 loop: CAISESTGTGGEKLFF. The covered CDR3 bases are TGTGCCATCAGTGAGTCAACCGGGACAGGGGGAGAAAAA.

This clone was seen more than once but under ten times. The read terminates 3 residues before the CDR3 end, so the remaining end is supplied by the germline J gene. The chain recombines TRBV30 with TRBJ1-6; 10 bases map to TRBD1. Losses at the gene ends were 7 bases for V and 7 bases for J; bases not matched to a gene: 4. CDR1 is GTSNPN, CDR2 SVGIG, per germline (reference sequence). The CDR3 is 13 amino acids. The CDR3 reads CALKGQGNSPLHF. CDR3 DNA (partial): TGTGCCTTGAAGGGACAGGGGAATTCACCC.

There are many counts of this clone. From the germline J gene comes the end of the CDR3, since the read stops 3 residues before it. Other DNA sequences in this specimen translate into the identical CDR3. This chain connects TRBV18 to TRBJ2-1, with 7 bases that match TRBD2. The CDR3 runs 17 residues. From germline, CDR1 is KGHSH and CDR2 LQKENI. V lost 5 bases and J lost 3; bases outside the gene matches: 13. Incomplete CDR3 DNA: TGTGCCAGCTCAACCAAGCCCCCCCGGGACTACTACAATGAG. Translated, it gives CASSTKPPRDYYNE. The entire CDR3 protein is CASSTKPPRDYYNEQFF.

This clone was observed a handful of times. The observed sequence ends 3 residues before the CDR3 terminus, with the missing tail filled in from the germline J gene. The rearrangement links TRBV6-2 or TRBV6-3 to TRBJ1-2; D gene unclear. Germline lookup yields CDR1 MNHEY and CDR2 SVGEGT. V lost 10 bases and J 4 bases, leaving 16 bases between the germline ends. CDR3 length: 13 residues. CDR3 DNA, as far as it was read: TGTGCCACTACAGACACGATCGTCTATGGC. This translates into CATTDTIVYG. The CDR3 reads in full as CATTDTIVYGYTF.

The CDR3: CASSLVGGSGYTF. Incomplete CDR3 DNA: TGTGCCAGCAGCTTGGTGGGGGGTAGTGGC. The V gene is TRBV7-3, the J gene TRBJ1-2, with D perhaps TRBD1 (5 bases). Read coverage stops 3 residues before the CDR3 terminus; the germline J gene supplies the remainder. The V end was cut by 3 bases, the J end by 7 bases, with 12 bases between. Germline V gene data show CDR1 as SGHTA and CDR2 as FQGTGA. The CDR3 has 13 amino acids.

This clone was counted ten times or more. The missing CDR3 end, 3 residues past where the read stops, is filled in from the germline J gene. This rearrangement joins TRBV5-1 to TRBJ2-7; TRBD2 agrees at 8 bases. V gave up 7 bases and J gave up 3 bases; unmatched junction bases: 12. The CDR3 extends over 15 amino acids. Germline V gene data show CDR1 as SGHRS and CDR2 as YFSETQ. CDR3 bases read: TGCGCCAGCGCTAGGGCTAGCGGGCTATACTACGAG. The encoded protein is CASARASGLYYE. The full-length CDR3 reads as CASARASGLYYEQYF.

There are many counts of this clone. With the read ending 3 residues before the CDR3 end, the germline J gene is used to fill in that end. This chain links TRBV24-1 with TRBJ2-2, with TRBD1 matching 7 bases. J was trimmed by 3 bases and V by 4 bases; bases with no gene match: 4. CDR1 is KGHDR and CDR2 is SFDVKD in the germline V gene. The CDR3 spans 15 residues. CDR3 DNA (partial): TGTGCCACCAGTGAAGGTGACAGGGACACCGGGGAG. Translating gives CATSEGDRDTGE. The entire CDR3 is CATSEGDRDTGELFF.

Many counts were recorded for this clone. Read data end 3 residues before the CDR3 end; the end is taken from the germline J gene. This sequence joins TRBV2 and TRBJ2-3; 11 bases fit TRBD1. The CDR3 has 15 residues. The germline CDR1 and CDR2 sequences are SNHLY and FYNNEI. V lost 6 bases and J lost 1; bases outside the gene matches: 3. The sequenced CDR3 bases are TGTGCCAGCAGCGGGACAGGGGGAGGCACAGATACG. Its translation is CASSGTGGGTDT. The full CDR3 sequence reads CASSGTGGGTDTQYF.

This clone was recorded many times. The DNA ends 3 residues before the CDR3 does, and the rest of the CDR3 is filled in from the germline J gene. The chain recombines TRBV23-1 with TRBJ2-1, with D maybe TRBD1 (6 bases). TRBV23-1 is designated an ORF whose function remains uncertain. Trimming removed 4 bases from V and 4 bases from J, with 29 bases in between. CDR3 length: 20 residues. The CDR3 DNA, read in part, is TGCGCCAGCAGTCTCATACCAAAATCCGGGACACCAAGTTCTTACAATGAG. Its protein product is CASSLIPKSGTPSSYNE. The whole CDR3 sequence is CASSLIPKSGTPSSYNEQFF.

Only a few counts were recorded for this clone. The read gets to within 3 residues of the CDR3 end, and the germline J gene fills in the rest. This chain joins TRBV13 and TRBJ2-1; 8 nucleotides agree with TRBD2. V gave up 7 bases and J gave up 0 bases; unmatched junction bases: 17. The length of the CDR3 is 19 residues. The germline gives CDR1 PRHDT, CDR2 FYEKMQ (reference sequence). The CDR3 loop reads CASTLPGGSGMSSYNEQFF. The sequenced CDR3 bases are TGTGCCAGCACTCTCCCGGGGGGTAGCGGGATGAGCTCCTACAATGAG.

Comment on this clone: The read ends 3 residues early relative to the CDR3; the germline J gene fills the gap. This chain links TRBV5-1 with TRBJ2-2; TRBD2 is a possible D gene (6 bases). Germline CDR1 is SGHRS and CDR2 is YFSETQ. CDR3 size: 18 residues. Deletions cut 5 bases from V and 1 base from J, with 21 bases between. The CDR3 is CASRFRGTPIQNTGELFF. CDR3 bases read: TGCGCCAGCAGATTCCGGGGGACTCCGATCCAGAACACCGGGGAG.

In this sample, this clone turned up a few times. The DNA ends 3 residues before the CDR3 does, and the rest of the CDR3 is filled in from the germline J gene. This chain joins TRBV19 and TRBJ1-2, with 8 nucleotides matching TRBD1. CDR1 and CDR2 (germline): LNHDA, SQIVND (reference sequence). This CDR3 is 15 amino acids long. The CDR3 protein is CASTPSGAGGRGYTF. CDR3 bases read: TGTGCCAGTACCCCTTCTGGGGCAGGGGGCAGGGGC.

This clone was found a few times. The read comes to an end 3 residues before the CDR3 does, leaving the germline J gene to fill in the end. The rearrangement uses TRBV19 and TRBJ1-4, with a tentative D call TRBD1 (5 bases). The CDR3 length is 15 residues. Germline assignment: CDR1 LNHDA and CDR2 SQIVND (reference sequence). Trimming removed 5 bases at V and 5 bases at J, with 15 bases between. The CDR3 spells CASSGMRGENEKLFF. The DNA read from the CDR3 is TGTGCCAGTAGTGGGATGCGGGGGGAGAATGAAAAA.

This clone was recorded a few times. The junction departs from the called germline gene at one end, perhaps through a read error. Coverage ceases 3 residues before the CDR3 finishes, and the germline J gene fills in the end. The rearrangement uses TRBV18 and TRBJ1-6, with TRBD1 identical over 7 bases. This CDR3 has 14 residues. The germline V gene encodes CDR1 KGHSH and CDR2 LQKENI. Partial CDR3 DNA: TGTGCCAGCTCCCGCGGACAGGATAAGTCACCC. Its protein is CASSRGQDKSP. The whole CDR3 protein reads CASSRGQDKSPLHF.

Concerning this clone: The DNA ends 3 residues before the CDR3 does, and the rest of the CDR3 is filled in from the germline J gene. The chain recombines TRBV7-9 with TRBJ1-4; 8 bases fit TRBD1. Germline values: CDR1 SEHNR, CDR2 FQNEAQ (reference sequence). V trimming: 4 bases; J trimming: 2 bases; junction bases outside the gene matches: 3. The CDR3 length is 15 residues. The CDR3 bases that were read are TGTGCCAGCAGCTCCAGGGGGCGGACTAATGAAAAA. This sequence encodes CASSSRGRTNEK. The full-length CDR3 reads as CASSSRGRTNEKLFF.

Points on this clone: The CDR3 goes on 3 residues after the read ends, and that part is filled in from the germline J gene. The V call is TRBV19, the J call TRBJ2-1; TRBD1 matches at 7 bases. The CDR3 is 14 residues long. The germline CDR1 and CDR2 sequences are LNHDA and SQIVND (reference sequence). J was trimmed by 4 bases and V by 1 base; bases with no gene match: 1. The CDR3 sequence is CASSIGTGYNEQFF. The DNA read from the CDR3 is TGTGCCAGTAGTATAGGGACAGGATACAATGAG.

In this sample, this clone turned up a few times. The CDR3 end lies 3 residues beyond the end of the read and is filled in from the germline J gene. The chain has TRBV18 and TRBJ2-3, with D uncertain. The CDR3 length is 16 residues. V shed 3 bases and J shed 0 bases, with 13 bases lying between them. Germline-derived CDR1 and CDR2 are KGHSH and LQKENI. CDR3 region: CASSPSQTGSTDTQYF. CDR3 bases read: TGTGCCAGCTCACCTAGCCAGACGGGTAGCACAGATACG.

This clone came up many times. Read sequence stops 3 residues before the CDR3 end, and the germline J gene provides the missing end. The rearrangement joins TRBV3-1 (or the pseudogene TRBV3-2) to TRBJ2-7, with no clear D. This CDR3 contains 15 residues. Germline V gives CDR1 LGHDT, CDR2 YNNKEL (reference sequence). Trimming took 0 bases from V and 2 from J, leaving 11 bases between them. The DNA read from the CDR3 is TGTGCCAGCAGCCAAGACCTTAGCAGAACCTACGAG. Translation: CASSQDLSRTYE. The whole CDR3 region reads CASSQDLSRTYEQYF.

This clone was detected many times. The read stops 3 residues short of the end of the CDR3; the missing end is completed from the germline J gene. The chain combines TRBV7-6 with TRBJ2-1; D is uncertain. Germline V gene sequence: CDR1 SGHVS, CDR2 FNYEAQ. V shed 0 bases and J shed 2 bases, with 5 bases lying between them. The CDR3 runs to 14 residues. The CDR3 loop reads CASSLAAAYNEQFF. Incomplete CDR3 DNA: TGTGCCAGCAGCTTAGCGGCGGCCTACAATGAG.

The DNA read from the CDR3 is TGTGCCAGCAGTTTCGGCAGGGAGTATGAG. This sequence encodes CASSFGREYE. The whole CDR3 reads CASSFGREYEQFF. The rearrangement joins TRBV7-8 to TRBJ2-1; D is possibly TRBD1 or TRBD2 (5 bases each). The CDR3 is cut off 3 residues early in the read; its end comes from the germline J gene. CDR1 and CDR2 (germline): SGHVS, FQNEAQ. V dropped 6 bases and J dropped 8 bases, with 14 bases sitting between them. This CDR3 has 13 residues.

Comment on this clone: The read terminates 3 residues before the CDR3 end, so the remaining end is supplied by the germline J gene. V and J are TRBV19 and TRBJ2-7; 10 positions match TRBD2. Germline loops: CDR1 LNHDA, CDR2 SQIVND (reference sequence). Trimming removed 5 bases from V and 0 bases from J; junction bases left unmatched: 1. The CDR3 extends over 14 amino acids. This chain's CDR3 is CASSRLAGSYEQYF. The CDR3 bases that were read are TGTGCCAGTAGTCGACTAGCGGGCTCCTACGAG. Based on the CDR3 plus reference TRBV19 and TRBJ2-7, the full variable domain is DGGITQSPKYLFRKEGQNVTLSCEQNLNHDAMYWYRQDPGQGLRLIYYSQIVNDFQKGDIAEGYSVSREKKESFPLTVTSAQKNPTAFYLCASSRLAGSYEQYFGPGTRLTVT.

This CDR3 reads CASSPRGNQPQHF. Partial CDR3 DNA: TGTGCCAGTAGCCCCAGGGGAAATCAGCCC. V and J are TRBV19 and TRBJ1-5; tentative D call: TRBD1 (6 bases). With the read ending 3 residues before the CDR3 end, the germline J gene is used to fill in that end. The germline gives CDR1 LNHDA, CDR2 SQIVND (reference sequence). This CDR3 is 13 amino acids long. Trimming shortened V by 6 bases and J by 4 bases, and 10 bases separated the two germline ends.

Note on this clone: With the read ending 3 residues before the CDR3 end, the germline J gene is used to fill in that end. The V call is TRBV7-2, the J call TRBJ2-7, with TRBD2 matching 8 bases. CDR1 and CDR2 (germline): SGHTA, FQGNSA. The junction had 11 bases not matched to a gene; V was cut back by 4 bases and J by 6 bases. This CDR3 has 15 residues. CDR3 DNA, as far as it was read: TGTGCCAGCAGCTACCGAAGTCTAGCGGGTTCCGAG. Translating it yields CASSYRSLAGSE. The whole CDR3 is CASSYRSLAGSEQYF.

Turning to this clone: The read ends 3 residues early relative to the CDR3; the germline J gene fills the gap. The chain has TRBV5-6 and TRBJ1-1; D unclear. CDR3 size: 14 residues. Germline V CDR1 and CDR2: SGHDT, YYEEEE. V was shortened by 4 bases and J by 4 bases, with 14 bases between the two germline ends. The CDR3 DNA, read in part, is TGTGCCAGCAGCCCGGCCGGCAGGCGCACTGAA. It yields the protein CASSPAGRRTE. The complete CDR3 protein is CASSPAGRRTEAFF. Supplemented by reference TRBV5-6 and TRBJ1-1, the full variable domain reads DAGVTQSPTHLIKTRGQQVTLRCSPKSGHDTVSWYQQALGQGPQFIFQYYEEEERQRGNFPDRFSGHQFPNYSSELNVNALLLGDSALYLCASSPAGRRTEAFFGQGTRLTVV.

CDR3 bases read: TGTGCCAGCAGCTTGGTCCCAGGGGACTACGAG. Its protein product is CASSLVPGDYE. The full-length CDR3 reads as CASSLVPGDYEQYF. The genes are TRBV5-6 and TRBJ2-7; possibly TRBD1 for D (6 bases). The CDR3 end lies 3 residues beyond the end of the read and is filled in from the germline J gene. CDR3 size: 14 residues. Trimming stripped 0 bases from V and 3 bases from J, with 10 bases between. CDR1 and CDR2 (germline): SGHDT, YYEEEE.

There are many counts of this clone. From the germline J gene comes the end of the CDR3, since the read stops 3 residues before it. This chain links TRBV2 with TRBJ1-2; D gene unclear. CDR1 and CDR2 (germline): SNHLY, FYNNEI. V lost 0 bases to trimming and J lost 5 bases, with 4 bases between them. This CDR3 has 12 residues. CDR3 region: CASSEALYGYTF. The CDR3 bases that were read are TGTGCCAGCAGTGAAGCCCTTTATGGC.